The entry below describes one T cell receptor beta chain. Data came from immunoSEQ multiplex PCR; TCRdb stores just in-frame clones and leaves some out. The table lists under 170,000 clones, approximately 90% of them singletons. This sample is part of a study of blood T cell repertoires in COVID-19. About the research overall: Sites in the United States, Italy and Spain provided acute and convalescent COVID-19 samples.

The CDR3 runs 15 residues. V dropped 0 bases and J dropped 1; count of bases not matched to a gene: 4. The germline CDR1 and CDR2 sequences are SGDLS and YYNGEE. This clonotype originated in a woman aged 60-70 years with active or convalescent COVID-19. V usage is TRBV9 and J usage is TRBJ2-7; 7 nucleotides agree with TRBD1. What was sequenced was peripheral blood. The CDR3 loop reads CASSVGTGQSYEQYF. The CDR3 DNA sequence: TGTGCCAGCAGCGTAGGGACAGGTCAGTCCTACGAGCAGTACTTC.